The clone carrying this TCR beta chain was detected only once. The record originates from a study of blood T cell repertoires in COVID-19. The overall study: Acute-phase and convalescent COVID-19 samples originated in the United States, Italy and Spain.

In the original analysis: Amplification with reference gene primers provided the estimates of nucleated cell counts. Here immunoSEQ multiplex PCR was the method, and the copy in TCRdb shows in-frame clones only, minus some. V and J calls and clone size are given by that table; D and trimming were obtained from the DNA. The sample includes more than 35,000 clones, 75% to 90% of them seen just once. Sequences were obtained from peripheral blood. The receptor was derived from a man aged 30-40 years with active or convalescent COVID-19.

The DNA for the CDR3 is TGTGCCAGCAGGCCTGGCGGGTTCACAGATACGCAGTATTTT. Translation gives CASRPGGFTDTQYF. This rearrangement joins TRBV6-5 to TRBJ2-3; a possible D gene is TRBD2 (5 bases). Germline V CDR1 and CDR2: MNHEY, SVGAGI. V was cut by 6 bases and J by 2 bases, with 12 bases left in between. CDR3 length equals 14 residues.